This TCR beta chain was sequenced during a study of regulatory T cells in long-lasting Graves disease. Study-wide findings and caveats: Persistent patients shared fewer than 3,500 public clonotypes among themselves. Newly diagnosed patients shared fewer, at around 970.

Time point: newly diagnosed GD, antithyroid drugs for less than 3 months. PBMC-extracted RNA yielded the TCR library. This clonotype was seen repeatedly, ten times or more. What it binds is not known. CDR3-region Arm-PCR and iRepertoire HTBI primers produced the TCR beta libraries. TCRdb redid the calling of the multiplex PCR reads with MiXCR, one entry per CDR3 protein. Here the sample spans roughly 560,000 distinct CDR3 sequences, approximately 12% being singletons. These data were also reused for a study on T cells in Graves' hyperthyroidism and ophthalmopathy. That publication notes: Blood also showed most of the thyroid clonotypes that were expanded above 0.001.

The source is a woman aged 25 to 39 with Graves disease. Sequenced here: peripheral blood mononuclear cells (PBMCs), sampled at new diagnosis, from a patient treated with antithyroid drugs.

CDR3 in DNA: TGTGCCAGCAGTCGGGACACACGTCGGGCAAATCAGCCCCAGCATTTT. Amino acid sequence: CASSRDTRRANQPQHF. This chain joins TRBV6-2 or TRBV6-3 and TRBJ1-5; maybe TRBD1 (6 bases). The CDR3 runs 16 residues. Trimming pared 5 bases from V and 4 bases from J, leaving 18 bases between. Germline loops: CDR1 MNHEY, CDR2 SVGEGT.